This T cell receptor (beta chain) was recorded in a study of spatial heterogeneity in lung cancer. Study as a whole: A module score for T cells, taken from matched bulk RNA-seq, correlated strongly with TCR transcript counts in tumor regions. Mean representation of each unique TCR and UMI combination in the raw reads exceeded nine occurrences. Overall study results and limits: For expanded intratumoral alpha and beta TCRs, counts tracked tumor mutation counts.

This clonotype counts as medium-sized. No antigen is known for it. J was trimmed by 7 bases and V by 2 bases; bases with no gene match: 13. Germline CDR1 and CDR2: ENHRY and SYGVKD. The CDR3 runs to 16 residues. A single record per CDR3 protein comes from TCRdb applying MiXCR to the 5' RACE reads. The repertoire has under 20,000 distinct CDR3 sequences, about 5.8% of them found once; the top ten carry about a tenth. The time point here: sample taken at primary tumor resection. The donors were about 67 patients with non-small cell lung cancer that was early-stage and untreated. In each case, whole RNA from tumor, nontumor lung or frozen PBMC was sequenced unsorted.

This chain links TRBV10-3 with TRBJ1-1; 7 nucleotides agree with TRBD1. The sequences come from lung tumor tissue, collected at surgery. The receptor was derived from a female donor with early-stage non-small cell lung cancer. The DNA of the CDR3 is TGTGCCATCAGTGAGGCTTCCGGGACAGCCCAAGGTGAAGCTTTCTTT. Protein sequence: CAISEASGTAQGEAFF.